A selection of T cell receptor beta chains follows, all from one sample in a study of blood T cell repertoires in COVID-19. Using immunoSEQ multiplex PCR, the repertoire was profiled, and TCRdb retains in-frame clones only, with some absent. The sample consists of roughly 250,000 clones, approximately 86% of them appearing once. Specimen: PBMCs or T cells enriched from blood (not recorded which). The receptors were gathered from a woman in her forties or fifties who had recovered from COVID-19. Each CDR3 is given with its conserved first and last residue. A D gene is named only where the DNA matches it firmly. Clone size is not always given. Where it is, it says once, few, many or a class for expanded clones.

TRBV7-8	TRBD2	TRBJ2-7	-	15	CASSLDASGRDEQYF	TGTGCCAGCAGCTTAGACGCTAGCGGGAGAGACGAGCAGTACTTC
TRBV9	-	TRBJ2-2	-	14	CASREGTDTGELFF	TGTGCCAGCAGGGAGGGTACGGACACCGGGGAGCTGTTTTTT
TRBV15	TRBD1	TRBJ1-2	-	14	CATSNYRGNYGYTF	TGTGCCACCTCTAATTACAGGGGGAACTATGGCTACACCTTC
TRBV12-3/TRBV12-4	-	TRBJ1-2	-	13	CASSISRGYGYTF	TGTGCCAGCAGTATTTCTAGGGGATATGGCTACACCTTC
TRBV12-5	TRBD2	TRBJ2-1	-	20	CASGLENRGTSGSSYNEQFF	TGTGCTAGTGGTTTGGAAAATCGTGGGACTAGCGGTTCCTCCTACAATGAGCAGTTCTTC
TRBV28	-	TRBJ1-2	few	14	CASSTFTVNYGYTF	TGTGCCAGCAGTACATTTACAGTCAACTATGGCTACACCTTC
TRBV27	-	TRBJ2-3	-	12	CASSLGQDTQYF	TGTGCCAGCAGTTTAGGACAAGATACGCAGTATTTT
TRBV13	-	TRBJ2-5	-	14	CASSTHSGGETQYF	TGTGCCAGCAGCACCCACAGTGGTGGGGAGACCCAGTACTTC
TRBV30	TRBD1	TRBJ1-4	-	13	CAWSGGTGEKLFF	TGTGCCTGGAGTGGGGGGACAGGTGAAAAACTGTTTTTT
TRBV27	TRBD2	TRBJ2-3	-	17	CASIQTSGRMFSDTQYF	TGTGCCAGCATTCAGACTAGCGGGAGGATGTTTTCAGATACGCAGTATTTT
TRBV5-1	-	TRBJ2-2	few	14	CASSSSGATGELFF	TGCGCCAGCAGCTCATCAGGGGCGACCGGGGAGCTGTTTTTT
TRBV28	-	TRBJ2-1	-	15	CASSLLATSYNEQFF	TGTGCCAGCAGTTTACTAGCGACCTCCTACAATGAGCAGTTCTTC
TRBV7-9	-	TRBJ1-1	-	14	CASSQTGLGTEAFF	TGTGCCAGCAGCCAAACAGGGCTAGGAACTGAAGCTTTCTTT
TRBV10-3	TRBD2	TRBJ2-1	-	16	CAIRGETSVSYNEQFF	TGTGCCATAAGGGGGGAGACTAGCGTATCCTACAATGAGCAGTTCTTC
TRBV5-1	-	TRBJ2-2	-	14	CASSSFTGIGELFF	TGCGCCAGCAGCTCCTTTACCGGTATTGGGGAGCTGTTTTTT
TRBV18	-	TRBJ2-7	-	14	CASSPQGPTYEQYF	TGTGCCAGCTCACCACAGGGGCCGACCTACGAGCAGTACTTC
TRBV28	-	TRBJ1-2	-	15	CASSAPETRSISYTF	TGTGCCAGCTCCGCCCCCGAGACTCGGAGTATAAGCTACACCTTC
TRBV7-8	-	TRBJ2-1	-	16	CASSRMGEGQADEQFF	TGTGCCAGCAGCCGGATGGGGGAGGGACAAGCGGATGAGCAGTTCTTC
TRBV3-1/TRBV3-2	TRBD2	TRBJ2-7	-	16	CASSQRQPTSGYEQYF	TGTGCCAGCAGCCAACGACAGCCGACTAGCGGTTACGAGCAGTACTTC
TRBV28	-	TRBJ1-5	-	16	CASKTGAGNGNQPQHF	TGTGCCAGCAAAACTGGGGCAGGTAACGGCAATCAGCCCCAGCATTTT
TRBV29-1	-	TRBJ1-4	-	13	CSVREGANEKLFF	TGCAGCGTCCGAGAGGGGGCTAATGAAAAACTGTTTTTT
TRBV29-1	-	TRBJ2-7	-	15	CSVEEHPRGGHEQYF	TGCAGCGTTGAAGAACACCCGAGGGGGGGGCACGAGCAGTACTTC
TRBV4-1	-	TRBJ1-2	-	15	CASSQDRTVSYGYTF	TGCGCCAGCAGCCAAGATCGGACAGTATCCTATGGCTACACCTTC
TRBV28	-	TRBJ1-1	-	12	CASSVLREQAFF	TGTGCCAGCAGTGTACTGCGGGAGCAAGCTTTCTTT
TRBV19	-	TRBJ1-5	-	12	CASRGPEQPQHF	TGTGCCAGTAGGGGGCCCGAACAGCCCCAGCATTTT
TRBV10-2	TRBD1	TRBJ2-7	-	13	CASSAQGVGEQYF	TGCGCCAGCAGTGCCCAGGGGGTGGGGGAGCAGTACTTC
TRBV5-1	TRBD1	TRBJ1-4	-	15	CASSSSGTGNEKLFF	TGCGCCAGCAGCTCCTCCGGGACAGGGAATGAAAAACTGTTTTTT
TRBV28	TRBD1	TRBJ1-1	-	15	CASSQGQGRGTEAFF	TGTGCCAGCAGTCAAGGACAGGGAAGAGGCACTGAAGCTTTCTTT
TRBV7-6	-	TRBJ2-2	-	15	CASSLEAQGIGELFF	TGTGCCAGCAGCTTAGAGGCCCAGGGGATTGGGGAGCTGTTTTTT
TRBV15	-	TRBJ1-5	-	14	CATSRDSGRQPQHF	TGTGCCACCAGCAGAGATTCTGGCCGCCAGCCCCAGCATTTT
TRBV10-3	TRBD2	TRBJ2-1	-	16	CAISEKGLALYNEQFF	TGTGCCATCAGTGAGAAGGGACTAGCGTTATACAATGAGCAGTTCTTC